One and the same sample provided the 3 T cell receptor beta chains below, sequenced in a study of blood T cells in healthy people across ages. A J-beta primer mix and a sample-barcoded 5' primer were used in a second PCR of roughly 6 to 12 cycles. TCRdb independently ran MiXCR on the 5' RACE reads; one entry per CDR3 protein. The sample has fewer than 1 million distinct CDR3 sequences; around two fifths are singletons. Sequenced: blood. Receptor source: a man in his 60s in good health.

The CDR3 sequence is CSARGGGNTGELFF. The CDR3 DNA sequence: TGCAGTGCCAGGGGCGGGGGGAACACCGGGGAGCTGTTTTTT. This chain joins TRBV20-1 and TRBJ2-2, with D possibly TRBD2 on 7 matching bases. CDR1 DFQATT and CDR2 SNEGSKA come from the germline V gene (reference sequence). Deletions cut 6 bases from V and 1 base from J, with 12 bases between. The CDR3 has 14 amino acids.

On this clonotype itself: One junction end disagrees with the germline gene, perhaps due to a read error. J is TRBJ1-4 and V is TRBV6-6, with a tentative D call TRBD1 (5 bases). CDR3 length: 16 residues. Germline V lookup: CDR1 MNHNY, CDR2 SVGAGI (reference sequence). Here the CDR3 DNA reads TGTTCCAGCAGTTACTCCCGACAGTCAACTGATGAAAAACTGTTTTTT. It translates to CSSSYSRQSTDEKLFF.

The rearrangement joins TRBV27 to TRBJ2-5, with D perhaps matching TRBD2 (6 bases). CDR1 MNHEY and CDR2 SMNVEV come from the germline V gene (reference sequence). The V and J ends lost 2 bases and 6 bases respectively, with 16 bases between them. The CDR3 covers 15 residues. CDR3 sequence: CASSLGSRTKQTQYF. In DNA form, the CDR3 reads TGTGCCAGCAGTTTAGGAAGTAGGACTAAACAGACCCAGTACTTC.